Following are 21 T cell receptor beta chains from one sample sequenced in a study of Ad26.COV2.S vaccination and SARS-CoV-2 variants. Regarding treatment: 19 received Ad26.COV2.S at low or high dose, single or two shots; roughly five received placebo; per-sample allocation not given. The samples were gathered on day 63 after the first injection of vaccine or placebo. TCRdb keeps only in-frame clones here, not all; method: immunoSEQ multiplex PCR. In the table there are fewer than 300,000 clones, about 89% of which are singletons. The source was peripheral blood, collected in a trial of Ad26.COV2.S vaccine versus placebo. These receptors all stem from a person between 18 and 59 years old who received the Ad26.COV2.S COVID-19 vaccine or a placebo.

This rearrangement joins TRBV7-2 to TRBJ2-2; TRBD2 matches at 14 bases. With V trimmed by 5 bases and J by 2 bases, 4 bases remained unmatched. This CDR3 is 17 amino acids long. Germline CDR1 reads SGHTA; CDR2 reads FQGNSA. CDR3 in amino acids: CASSRTSGRPNTGELFF. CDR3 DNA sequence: TGTGCCAGCAGCCGGACTAGCGGGAGGCCCAACACCGGGGAGCTGTTTTTT.

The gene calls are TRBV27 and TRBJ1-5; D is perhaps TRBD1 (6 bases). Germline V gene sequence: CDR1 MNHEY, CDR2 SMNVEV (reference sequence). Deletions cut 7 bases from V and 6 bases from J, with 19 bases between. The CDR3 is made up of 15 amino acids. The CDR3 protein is CASKGDARGSQPQHF. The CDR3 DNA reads TGTGCCAGCAAGGGAGATGCCAGGGGAAGTCAGCCCCAGCATTTT.

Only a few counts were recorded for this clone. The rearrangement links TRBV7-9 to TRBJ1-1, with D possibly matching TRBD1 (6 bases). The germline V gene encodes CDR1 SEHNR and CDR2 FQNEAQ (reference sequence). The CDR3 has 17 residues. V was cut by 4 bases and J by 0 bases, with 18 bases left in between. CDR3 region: CASSSPFGGLMNTEAFF. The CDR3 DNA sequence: TGTGCCAGCAGCTCCCCGTTTGGGGGCCTTATGAACACTGAAGCTTTCTTT.

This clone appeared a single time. The CDR3 bases are TGTGCCAGCAGCGTAGGACAGTCGGTGGGACCCCAGCATTTT. Amino acids: CASSVGQSVGPQHF. The rearrangement links TRBV9 to TRBJ1-5; TRBD1 is a possible D gene (5 bases). Germline V gives CDR1 SGDLS, CDR2 YYNGEE. V lost 0 bases, J lost 10 bases, and 14 bases lay in between. The length of the CDR3 is 14 residues.

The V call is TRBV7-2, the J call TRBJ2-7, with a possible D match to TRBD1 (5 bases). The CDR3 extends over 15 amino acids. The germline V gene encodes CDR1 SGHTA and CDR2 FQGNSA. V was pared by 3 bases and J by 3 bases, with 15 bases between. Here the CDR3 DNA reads TGTGCCAGCAGCTTGGAAAGGGGCGCTTTCTACGAGCAGTACTTC. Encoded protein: CASSLERGAFYEQYF.

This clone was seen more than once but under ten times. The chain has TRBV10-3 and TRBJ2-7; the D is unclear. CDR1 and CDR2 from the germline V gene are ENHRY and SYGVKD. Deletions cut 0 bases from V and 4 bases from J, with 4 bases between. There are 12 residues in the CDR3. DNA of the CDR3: TGTGCCATCAGTGAGTCGTGGTACGAGCAGTACTTC. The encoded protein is CAISESWYEQYF.

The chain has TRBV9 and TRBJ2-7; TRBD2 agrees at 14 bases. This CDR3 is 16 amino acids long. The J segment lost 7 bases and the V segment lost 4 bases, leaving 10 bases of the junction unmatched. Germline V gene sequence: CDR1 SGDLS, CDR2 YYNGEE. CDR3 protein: CASSPRLAGGQGEQYF. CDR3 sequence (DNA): TGTGCCAGCAGCCCCAGACTAGCGGGGGGGCAAGGGGAGCAGTACTTC.

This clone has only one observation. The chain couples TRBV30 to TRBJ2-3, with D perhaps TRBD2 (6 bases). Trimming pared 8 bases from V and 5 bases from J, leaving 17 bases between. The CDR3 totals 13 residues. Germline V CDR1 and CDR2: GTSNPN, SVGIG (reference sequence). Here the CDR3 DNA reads TGTGCCAGCAATGGAGGGGTTGGAGATACGCAGTATTTT. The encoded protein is CASNGGVGDTQYF.

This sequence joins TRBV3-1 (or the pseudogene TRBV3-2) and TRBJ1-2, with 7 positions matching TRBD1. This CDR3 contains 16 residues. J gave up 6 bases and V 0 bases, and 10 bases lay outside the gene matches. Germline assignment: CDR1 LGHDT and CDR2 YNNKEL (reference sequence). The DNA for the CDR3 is TGTGCCAGCAGCCAAGAGGGGGCAGGGGGAGCGAATGGCTACACCTTC. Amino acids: CASSQEGAGGANGYTF.

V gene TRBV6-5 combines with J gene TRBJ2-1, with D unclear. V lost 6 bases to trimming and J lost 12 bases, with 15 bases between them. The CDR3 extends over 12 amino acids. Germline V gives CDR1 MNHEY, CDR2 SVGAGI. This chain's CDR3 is CASSPLSLGQFF. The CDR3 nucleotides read TGTGCCAGCAGCCCACTCTCGCTAGGGCAGTTCTTC.

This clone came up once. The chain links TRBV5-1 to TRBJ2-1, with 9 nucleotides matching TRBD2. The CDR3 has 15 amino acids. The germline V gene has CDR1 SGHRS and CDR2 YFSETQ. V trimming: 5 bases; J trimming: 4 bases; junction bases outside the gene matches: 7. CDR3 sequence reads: CASRGTSRPYNEQFF. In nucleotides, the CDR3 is TGCGCCAGCAGGGGGACTAGCAGGCCGTACAATGAGCAGTTCTTC.

CDR3 sequence reads: CASSSYPDRDLGEQFF. The DNA for the CDR3 is TGTGCCAGCAGCTCTTACCCGGACAGGGATCTAGGTGAGCAGTTCTTC. The chain couples TRBV11-2 to TRBJ2-1; 8 bases are a match to TRBD1. The CDR3 sequence is 16 residues long. Germline CDR1 is SGHAT and CDR2 is FQNNGV. V lost 4 bases to trimming and J lost 9 bases; unmatched junction nucleotides: 14.

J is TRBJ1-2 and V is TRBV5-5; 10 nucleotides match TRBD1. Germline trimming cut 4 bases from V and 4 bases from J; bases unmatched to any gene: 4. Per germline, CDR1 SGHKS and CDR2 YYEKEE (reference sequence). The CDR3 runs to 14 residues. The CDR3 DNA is TGTGCCAGCAGCGACCGGACAGGGGGCTATGGCTACACCTTC. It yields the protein CASSDRTGGYGYTF.

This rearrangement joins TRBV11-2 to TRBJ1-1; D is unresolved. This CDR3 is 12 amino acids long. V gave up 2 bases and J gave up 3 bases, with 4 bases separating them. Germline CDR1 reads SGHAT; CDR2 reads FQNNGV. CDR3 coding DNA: TGTGCCAGCAGCTTATCCGACACTGAAGCTTTCTTT. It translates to CASSLSDTEAFF.

CDR3 nucleotide sequence: TGTGCCAGCAGTTACGCCGGGACAGGGGGAGGAGAGACCCAGTACTTC. Protein: CASSYAGTGGGETQYF. V gene TRBV6-5 combines with J gene TRBJ2-5; 11 bases are a match to TRBD1. The V gene end was trimmed by 2 bases and the J gene end by 4 bases; junction bases not matched to a gene: 6. Germline CDR1 MNHEY, CDR2 SVGAGI. CDR3 length: 16 amino acids.

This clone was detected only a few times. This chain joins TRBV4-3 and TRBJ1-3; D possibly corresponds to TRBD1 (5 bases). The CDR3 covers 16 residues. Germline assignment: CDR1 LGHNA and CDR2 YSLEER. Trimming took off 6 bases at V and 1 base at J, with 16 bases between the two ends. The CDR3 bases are TGCGCCAGCAGTCCCCTAATGGGGGGGTCTGGAAACACCATATATTTT. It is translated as CASSPLMGGSGNTIYF.

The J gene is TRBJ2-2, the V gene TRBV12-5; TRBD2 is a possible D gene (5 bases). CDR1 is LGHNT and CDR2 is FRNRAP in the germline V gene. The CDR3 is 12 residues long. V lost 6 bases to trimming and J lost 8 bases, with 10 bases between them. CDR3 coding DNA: TGTGCTAGTGGACTTTGGAGGGGGGAGCTGTTTTTT. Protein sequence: CASGLWRGELFF.

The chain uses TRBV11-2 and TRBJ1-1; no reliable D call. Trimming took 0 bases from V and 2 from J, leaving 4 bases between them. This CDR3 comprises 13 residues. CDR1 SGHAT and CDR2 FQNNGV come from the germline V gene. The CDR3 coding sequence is TGTGCCAGCAGCTTAGACGTAAACACTGAAGCTTTCTTT. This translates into CASSLDVNTEAFF.

CDR3: CASSHTGQTYEKLFF. The CDR3 coding sequence is TGTGCCAGCAGCCATACGGGACAGACGTATGAAAAACTGTTTTTT. This chain connects TRBV3-1 (or the pseudogene TRBV3-2) to TRBJ1-4; 7 nucleotides align to TRBD1. The CDR3 contains 15 residues. Losses at the gene ends were 3 bases for V and 6 bases for J; bases not matched to a gene: 7. From germline, CDR1 is LGHDT and CDR2 YNNKEL (reference sequence).

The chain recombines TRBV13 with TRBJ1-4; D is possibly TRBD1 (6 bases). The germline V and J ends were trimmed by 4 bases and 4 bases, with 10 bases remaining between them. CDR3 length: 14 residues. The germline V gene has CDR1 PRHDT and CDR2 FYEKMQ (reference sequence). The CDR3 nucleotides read TGTGCCAGCAGCTCCCGACAGGATAATGAAAAACTGTTTTTT. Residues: CASSSRQDNEKLFF.

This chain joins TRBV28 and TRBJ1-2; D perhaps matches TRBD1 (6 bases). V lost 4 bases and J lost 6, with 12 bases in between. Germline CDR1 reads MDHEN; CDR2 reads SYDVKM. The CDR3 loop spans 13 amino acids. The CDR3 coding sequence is TGTGCCAGCAGTTGGGGGCTAAGGGATGGCTACACCTTC. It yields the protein CASSWGLRDGYTF.